The rows below give T cell receptor beta chains drawn from one sample of a study of vaccination and CD4 T cells after COVID-19. Their cognate antigens are unknown. TCRdb called the PCR reads again in MiXCR, with one record for every CDR3 protein. The sample shows about 15,000 distinct CDR3 sequences, about 42% of them seen only once. The sequenced sample consisted of cultured CD4+ T cells from blood. Receptor source: a human donor with COVID-19. Each CDR3 is given with its conserved first and last residue. D genes are given only for firm matches. Clone size appears in some rows only: once, few, many, or a class for an expanded clone.

j_gene,v_gene,abundance,d_gene,CDR3nt,CDR3aa
TRBJ2-5,TRBV7-9,.,.,TGTGCCAGCAGCTTAGAATTGGACCGCCAAGAGACCCAGTACTTC,CASSLELDRQETQYF
TRBJ2-5,TRBV20-1,few,.,TGCAGTGCTCAATTCCCCCTTGGACAGCAAGAGACCCAGTACTTC,CSAQFPLGQQETQYF
TRBJ2-7,TRBV7-2,.,TRBD2,TGTGCCAGCAACCAACTAGGGACTAGCGGGGACTACGAGCAGTACTTC,CASNQLGTSGDYEQYF
TRBJ1-2,TRBV7-2,.,TRBD1,TGTGCCAGCAGCTTAGCGGGGACAGGGAAGTCCTATGGCTACACCTTC,CASSLAGTGKSYGYTF
TRBJ1-1,TRBV20-1,.,.,TGCAGTGCACCTAAGGCGGGACAGAACACTGAAGCTTTCTTT,CSAPKAGQNTEAFF
TRBJ1-1,TRBV30,few,.,TGTGCCTGGTCTCTTGGATCAAACACTGAAGCTTTCTTT,CAWSLGSNTEAFF
TRBJ1-2,TRBV7-2,few,TRBD1,TGTGCCAGCAGCTTAGGGCTTAGGGGGACAGGGTATGACTATGGCTACACCTTC,CASSLGLRGTGYDYGYTF
TRBJ1-1,TRBV7-6,.,TRBD1,TGTGCCAGCAGCCAGGAGACAGGGATGAACACTGAAGCTTTCTTT,CASSQETGMNTEAFF
TRBJ2-5,TRBV10-3,.,TRBD2,TGTGCCACCCGCACGGATACTAGCGGGGGGATCCAAGAGACCCAGTACTTC,CATRTDTSGGIQETQYF
TRBJ1-2,TRBV5-4,.,.,TGTGCCAGCAGCTATACGACAGGCCCCTATGGCTACACCTTC,CASSYTTGPYGYTF
TRBJ2-2,TRBV27,few,.,TGTGCCAGCACCAATGCCGGGGAGCTGTTTTTT,CASTNAGELFF
TRBJ1-5,TRBV2,.,TRBD1,TGTGCCAGCAGTGAGGGGACAGGGTCAAGGCATCAGCCCCAGCATTTT,CASSEGTGSRHQPQHF
TRBJ1-1,TRBV5-4,.,.,TGTGCCAGCAGCTTTTTAGGCGCTGAAGCTTTCTTT,CASSFLGAEAFF
TRBJ1-4,TRBV6-7,.,.,TGTGCCAGCCTACGCGGGGGTGATGGAGAAAAACTGTTTTTT,CASLRGGDGEKLFF
TRBJ1-1,TRBV7-8,.,.,TGTGCCAGCAGCGAGGAGGGGTGGCGGGCTGAAGCTTTCTTT,CASSEEGWRAEAFF
TRBJ1-5,TRBV5-5,large,TRBD1,TGTGCCAGCAGCTTGGAGGGACAGGCGGGTCAGCCCCAGCATTTT,CASSLEGQAGQPQHF
TRBJ1-4,TRBV20-1,few,TRBD1,TGCAGTGCTGGGGGACAGGGAAATGAAAAACTGTTTTTT,CSAGGQGNEKLFF
TRBJ1-1,TRBV20-1,few,.,TGCAGTGCCTTAGAACCGGGACGTATGAACACTGAAGCTTTCTTT,CSALEPGRMNTEAFF
TRBJ2-3,TRBV7-3,.,TRBD2,TGTGCCAGCAGTCGGACCGGGACTAGCGATACGCAGTATTTT,CASSRTGTSDTQYF
TRBJ1-4,TRBV6-1,few,.,TGTGCCAGCAGTGGTAGAACAGCAACTAATGAAAAACTGTTTTTT,CASSGRTATNEKLFF
TRBJ1-1,TRBV7-9,.,.,TGTGCCAGCAGCTTAGGGGGCGTGACCCGCGCTTTCTTT,CASSLGGVTRAFF
TRBJ2-7,TRBV18,once,.,TGTGCCAGCTCACCACCGGACAGAACCTACGAGCAGTACTTC,CASSPPDRTYEQYF
TRBJ2-2,TRBV27,.,.,TGTGCCAGCAAAGGGGAGAACACCGGGGAGCTGTTTTTT,CASKGENTGELFF
TRBJ2-1,TRBV7-2,.,TRBD2,TGTGCCAGCAGCGCCAGACTAGCGGGGGGGCGAACCTCGTACAATGAGCAGTTCTTC,CASSARLAGGRTSYNEQFF
TRBJ1-1,TRBV27,few,.,TGTGCCAGCAGTTTAACCGTCAGCCTCGAGGTGAACACTGAAGCTTTCTTT,CASSLTVSLEVNTEAFF
TRBJ1-2,TRBV7-2,.,.,TGTGCCAGCAGCCTATCCCATCGACGCGGGTATGGCTACACCTTC,CASSLSHRRGYGYTF
TRBJ1-2,TRBV7-2,few,.,TGTGCCAGTGCTCAGGAAGCCTTCCTGTATGGCTACACCTTC,CASAQEAFLYGYTF
TRBJ2-7,TRBV19,medium-sized,TRBD2,TGTGCCAGTAGGCGAACTAGCGGGGGACAATACGAGCAGTACTTC,CASRRTSGGQYEQYF
TRBJ1-5,TRBV2,.,.,TGTGCCAGCAGTGATGGGAAAGGGTGGCAGCTCCAGCATTTT,CASSDGKGWQLQHF
TRBJ1-5,TRBV6-1,.,.,TGTGCCAGCAGAGACAGTAGCAATCAGCCCCAGCATTTT,CASRDSSNQPQHF
TRBJ1-1,TRBV7-2,few,.,TGTGCCAGCAGCTTAAATCGGGCCGTGTCTGAAGCTTTCTTT,CASSLNRAVSEAFF
TRBJ2-7,TRBV6-5,.,TRBD2,TGTGCCAGCAGTTACTCGCTAGCGGGGGTCAGCTCCTACGAGCAGTACTTC,CASSYSLAGVSSYEQYF
TRBJ2-7,TRBV27,few,TRBD1,TGTGCCAGCAAAGGGCAGGGGGCGAGCGAGCAGTACTTC,CASKGQGASEQYF
TRBJ2-7,TRBV11-1,.,.,TGTGCCAGCAGCTTAGCCGGACAGCTCCAGTCCTACGAGCAGTACTTC,CASSLAGQLQSYEQYF
TRBJ1-5,TRBV6-2/TRBV6-3,large,.,TGTGCCAGCAGTTACAGAGATCAGCCCCAGCATTTT,CASSYRDQPQHF
TRBJ1-2,TRBV5-3,.,.,TGTGCCAGCAGCTTGAACCCGGGTTCTAACTATGGCTACACCTTC,CASSLNPGSNYGYTF
TRBJ1-2,TRBV19,few,.,TGTGCCAGTAGTATAAGGGCGACCTATGGCTACACCTTC,CASSIRATYGYTF
TRBJ2-3,TRBV7-9,.,.,TGTGCCAGCAGCATTTGGGGGGATACGCAGTATTTT,CASSIWGDTQYF
TRBJ1-1,TRBV19,.,.,TGTGCCAGTAGTATAGCCCAGGCTGAAGCTTTCTTT,CASSIAQAEAFF
TRBJ2-5,TRBV6-1,.,TRBD2,TGTGCCAGCAACCCGGGACTAGCGGGGGGGCCTTTAGGGGAGACCCAGTACTTC,CASNPGLAGGPLGETQYF
TRBJ1-1,TRBV6-5,.,.,TGTGCCAGCAGTTTCCGACAGAACACTGAAGCTTTCTTT,CASSFRQNTEAFF
TRBJ1-2,TRBV6-1,.,.,TGTGCCAGCAGTGGGCGGCACTATGGCTACACCTTC,CASSGRHYGYTF
TRBJ1-1,TRBV6-1,.,TRBD1,TGTGCCAGCAGATCTACAGGGGGCGAATTGAACACTGAAGCTTTCTTT,CASRSTGGELNTEAFF
TRBJ1-5,TRBV6-1,.,.,TGTGCCAGCAGGCCCCGGTCGGGCAATCAGCCCCAGCATTTT,CASRPRSGNQPQHF
TRBJ2-1,TRBV27,few,.,TGTGCCAGCAGTTTATCGTCCGCCCGGCGGGGCTCCTACAATGAGCAGTTCTTC,CASSLSSARRGSYNEQFF
TRBJ1-5,TRBV18,.,TRBD1,TGTGCCAGCTCAAGCGGACAGGGGGGGGATCAGCCCCAGCATTTT,CASSSGQGGDQPQHF
TRBJ1-2,TRBV19,.,.,TGTGCCAGTAGTATAGTGCGGGGCTCTGGCTACACCTTC,CASSIVRGSGYTF
TRBJ2-2,TRBV12-3/TRBV12-4,.,TRBD2,TGTGCCAGCAGCCGGCCGGGACTAGCGGGGGGGCACACCGGGGAGCTGTTTTTT,CASSRPGLAGGHTGELFF
TRBJ2-2,TRBV15,few,TRBD2,TGTGCCACCAGCAGAGATCGCGGGGGGGCCGGGGAGCTGTTTTTT,CATSRDRGGAGELFF
TRBJ2-5,TRBV7-2,.,.,TGTGCCAGCAGTAGGGGGGGCCGGGAGACCCAGTACTTC,CASSRGGRETQYF
TRBJ1-1,TRBV12-3/TRBV12-4,.,.,TGTGCCAGCAGTTTAAGGCAGGAGGTCGGGACTGAAGCTTTCTTT,CASSLRQEVGTEAFF
TRBJ1-6,TRBV7-2,.,.,TGTGCCAGCAGCTTGGTGTTGGGACATGGATCACCCCTCCACTTT,CASSLVLGHGSPLHF